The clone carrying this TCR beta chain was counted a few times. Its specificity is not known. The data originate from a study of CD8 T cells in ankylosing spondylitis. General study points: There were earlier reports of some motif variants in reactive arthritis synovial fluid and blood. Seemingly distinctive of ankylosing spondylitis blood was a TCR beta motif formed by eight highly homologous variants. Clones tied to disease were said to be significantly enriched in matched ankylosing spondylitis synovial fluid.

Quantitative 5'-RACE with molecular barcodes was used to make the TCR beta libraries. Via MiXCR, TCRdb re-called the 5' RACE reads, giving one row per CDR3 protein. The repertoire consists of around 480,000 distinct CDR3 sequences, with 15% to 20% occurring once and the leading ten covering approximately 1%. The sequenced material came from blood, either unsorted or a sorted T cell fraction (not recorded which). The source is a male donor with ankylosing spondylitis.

Here the CDR3 DNA reads TGCGCCAGCAGCATCAGCCGGGACCGGTACTCTTCACCCCTCCACTTT. Translated: CASSISRDRYSSPLHF. The rearrangement joins TRBV4-1 to TRBJ1-6, with D maybe TRBD1 (5 bases). The CDR3 length is 16 residues. V was clipped by 5 bases and J by 9 bases, with 20 bases between them. The germline V gene has CDR1 MGHRA and CDR2 YSYEKL.